This T cell receptor beta chain was documented in a study of blood T cells in healthy people across ages. Then a second PCR, running roughly 7 to 11 cycles, was carried out with a sample-barcoded 5' primer and a J-beta primer mix. TCRdb reanalysed the 5' RACE reads using MiXCR and keeps one entry per CDR3 protein. The sample records approximately 820,000 distinct CDR3 sequences, around 45% being singletons. Germline assignment: CDR1 MNHGY and CDR2 SVAAGI. The germline V and J ends were trimmed by 2 bases and 3 bases, with 11 bases remaining between them. The CDR3 spans 14 residues. Study-wide results and limits: Estimates of diversity drawn from one million T cells were considered underestimates. Long-lived and aged donors differed, with more naive CD4+ cells and higher diversity in the long-lived.

On this clonotype: Its antigen is unidentified.

Every donor provided approximately 9.2 milliliters of peripheral blood. This clonotype was obtained from a man between 60 and 75 years old in good health. Input material: blood. This chain joins TRBV6-9 and TRBJ2-7; D uncertain. The CDR3 DNA is TGTGCCAGCAGTTATCACCTCGGCAGCTACGAGCAGTACTTC. Protein: CASSYHLGSYEQYF.